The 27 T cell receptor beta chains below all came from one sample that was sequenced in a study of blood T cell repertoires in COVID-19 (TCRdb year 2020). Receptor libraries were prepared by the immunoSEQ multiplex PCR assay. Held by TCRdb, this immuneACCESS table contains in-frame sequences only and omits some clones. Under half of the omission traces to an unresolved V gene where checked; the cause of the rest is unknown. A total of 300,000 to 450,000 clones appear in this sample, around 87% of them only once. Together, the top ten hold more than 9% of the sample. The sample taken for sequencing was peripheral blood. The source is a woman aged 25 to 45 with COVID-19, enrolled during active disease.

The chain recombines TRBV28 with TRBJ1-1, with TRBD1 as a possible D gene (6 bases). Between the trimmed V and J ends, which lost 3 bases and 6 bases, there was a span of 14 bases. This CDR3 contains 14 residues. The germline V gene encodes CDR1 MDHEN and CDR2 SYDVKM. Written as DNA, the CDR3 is TGTGCCAGCAGTTTCCCTGGGACACGGCCTGAAGCTTTCTTT. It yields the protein CASSFPGTRPEAFF.

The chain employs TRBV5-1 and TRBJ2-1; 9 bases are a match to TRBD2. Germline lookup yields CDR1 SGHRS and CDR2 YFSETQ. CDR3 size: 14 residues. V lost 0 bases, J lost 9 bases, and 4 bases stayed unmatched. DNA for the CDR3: TGCGCCAGCAGCTTGGTAGCGGGAGCGAGTGAGCAGTTCTTC. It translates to CASSLVAGASEQFF.

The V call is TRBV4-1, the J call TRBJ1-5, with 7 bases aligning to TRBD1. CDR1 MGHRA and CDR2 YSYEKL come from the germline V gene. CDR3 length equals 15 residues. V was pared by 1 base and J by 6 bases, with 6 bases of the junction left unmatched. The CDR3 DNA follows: TGCGCCAGCAGCCAAGTAGACAGGGATGCTCAGCCCCAGCATTTT. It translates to CASSQVDRDAQPQHF.

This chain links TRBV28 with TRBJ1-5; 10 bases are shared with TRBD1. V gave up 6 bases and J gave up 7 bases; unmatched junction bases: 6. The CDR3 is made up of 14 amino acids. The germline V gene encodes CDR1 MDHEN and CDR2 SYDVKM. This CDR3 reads CASRSGTGVQPQHF. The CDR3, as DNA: TGTGCCAGCAGATCCGGGACAGGGGTGCAGCCCCAGCATTTT. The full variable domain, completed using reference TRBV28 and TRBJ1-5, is DVKVTQSSRYLVKRTGEKVFLECVQDMDHENMFWYRQDPGLGLRLIYFSYDVKMKEKGDIPEGYSVSREKKERFSLILESASTNQTSMYLCASRSGTGVQPQHFGDGTRLSIL.

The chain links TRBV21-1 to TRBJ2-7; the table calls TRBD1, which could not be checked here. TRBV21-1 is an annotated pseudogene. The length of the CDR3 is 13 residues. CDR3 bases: TGTGCCAGCATTGGGGACAGACTTGGTGAGCAGTACTTC. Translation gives CASIGDRLGEQYF.

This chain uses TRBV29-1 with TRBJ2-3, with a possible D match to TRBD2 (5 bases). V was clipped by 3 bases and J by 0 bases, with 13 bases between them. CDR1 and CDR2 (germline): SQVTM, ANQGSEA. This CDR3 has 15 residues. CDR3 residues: CSVEDSTYSTDTQYF. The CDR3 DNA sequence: TGCAGCGTTGAGGACTCCACTTATAGCACAGATACGCAGTATTTT.

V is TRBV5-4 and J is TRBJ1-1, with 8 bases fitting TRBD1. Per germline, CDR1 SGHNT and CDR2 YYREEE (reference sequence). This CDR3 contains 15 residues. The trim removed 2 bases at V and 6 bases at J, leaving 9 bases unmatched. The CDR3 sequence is CASSFSTGGRSEAFF. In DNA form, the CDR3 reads TGTGCCAGCAGCTTTAGTACAGGGGGACGCTCTGAAGCTTTCTTT.

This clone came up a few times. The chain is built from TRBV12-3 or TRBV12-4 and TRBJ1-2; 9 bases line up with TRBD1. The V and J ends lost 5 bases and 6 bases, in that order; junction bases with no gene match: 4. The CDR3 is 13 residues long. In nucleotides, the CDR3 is TGTGCCAGCAGTACGTACAGGGGGCATGGCTACACCTTC. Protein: CASSTYRGHGYTF.

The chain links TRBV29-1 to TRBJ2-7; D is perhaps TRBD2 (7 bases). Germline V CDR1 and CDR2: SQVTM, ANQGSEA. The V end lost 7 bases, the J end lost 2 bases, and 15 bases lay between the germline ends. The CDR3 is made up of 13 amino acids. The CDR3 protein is CSAVGGETYEQYF. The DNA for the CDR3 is TGCAGCGCGGTAGGGGGGGAGACCTACGAGCAGTACTTC.

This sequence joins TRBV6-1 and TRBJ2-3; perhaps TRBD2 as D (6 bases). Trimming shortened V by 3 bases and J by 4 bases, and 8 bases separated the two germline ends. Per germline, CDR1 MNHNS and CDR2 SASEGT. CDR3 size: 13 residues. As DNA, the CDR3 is TGTGCCAGCAGTGAGGAGGGCCCAGATACGCAGTATTTT. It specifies CASSEEGPDTQYF.

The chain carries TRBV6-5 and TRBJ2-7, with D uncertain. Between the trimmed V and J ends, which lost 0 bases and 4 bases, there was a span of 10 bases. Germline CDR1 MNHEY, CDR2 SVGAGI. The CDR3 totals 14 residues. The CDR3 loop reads CASSYSIAEYEQYF. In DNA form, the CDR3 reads TGTGCCAGCAGTTACTCGATAGCCGAGTACGAGCAGTACTTC.

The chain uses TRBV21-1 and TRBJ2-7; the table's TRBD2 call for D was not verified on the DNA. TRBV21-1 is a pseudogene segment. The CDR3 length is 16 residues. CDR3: CASSPRSASGSYEQYF. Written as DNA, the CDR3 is TGTGCCAGCAGTCCAAGGTCAGCTAGCGGGAGTTACGAGCAGTACTTC.

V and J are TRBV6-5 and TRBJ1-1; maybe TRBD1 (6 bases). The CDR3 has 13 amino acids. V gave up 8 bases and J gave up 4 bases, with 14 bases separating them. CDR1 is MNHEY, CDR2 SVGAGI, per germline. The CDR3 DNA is TGTGCCAGCTCTCAGGGGCCGGGCACTGAAGCTTTCTTT. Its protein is CASSQGPGTEAFF.

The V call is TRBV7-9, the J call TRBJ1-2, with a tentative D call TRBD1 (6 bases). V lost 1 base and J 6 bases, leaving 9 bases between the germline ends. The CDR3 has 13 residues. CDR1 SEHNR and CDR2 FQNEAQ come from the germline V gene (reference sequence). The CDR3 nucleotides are TGTGCCAGCAGCTTAGACAGGGTCCATGGCTACACCTTC. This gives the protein CASSLDRVHGYTF.

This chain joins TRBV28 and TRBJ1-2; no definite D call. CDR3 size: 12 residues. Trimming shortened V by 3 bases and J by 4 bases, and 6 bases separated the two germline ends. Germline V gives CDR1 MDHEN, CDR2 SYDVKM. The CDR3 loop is CASSFRSYGYTF. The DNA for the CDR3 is TGTGCCAGCAGTTTCCGGAGCTATGGCTACACCTTC.

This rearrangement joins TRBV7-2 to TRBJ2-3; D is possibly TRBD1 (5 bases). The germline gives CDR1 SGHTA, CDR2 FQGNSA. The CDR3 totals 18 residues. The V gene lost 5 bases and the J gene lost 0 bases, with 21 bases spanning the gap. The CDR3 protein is CASSRYRVGQGSTDTQYF. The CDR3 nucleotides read TGTGCCAGCAGCCGTTATCGGGTAGGGCAGGGTAGCACAGATACGCAGTATTTT.

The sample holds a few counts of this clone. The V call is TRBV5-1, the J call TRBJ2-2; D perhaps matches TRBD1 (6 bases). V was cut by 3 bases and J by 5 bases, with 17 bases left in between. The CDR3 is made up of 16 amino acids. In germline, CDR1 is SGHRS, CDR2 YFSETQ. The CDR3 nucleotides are TGCGCCAGCAGCTGGGGACAAGTTCTATGGACCGGGGAGCTGTTTTTT. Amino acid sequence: CASSWGQVLWTGELFF. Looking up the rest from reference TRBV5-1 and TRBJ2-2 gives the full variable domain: KAGVTQTPRYLIKTRGQQVTLSCSPISGHRSVSWYQQTPGQGLQFLFEYFSETQRNKGNFPGRFSGRQFSNSRSEMNVSTLELGDSALYLCASSWGQVLWTGELFFGEGSRLTVL.

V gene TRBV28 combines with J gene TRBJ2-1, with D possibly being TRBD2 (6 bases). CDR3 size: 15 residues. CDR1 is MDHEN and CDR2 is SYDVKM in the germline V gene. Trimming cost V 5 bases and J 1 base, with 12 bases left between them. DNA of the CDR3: TGTGCCAGCAGTCAACTAGCTGTATCCTACAATGAGCAGTTCTTC. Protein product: CASSQLAVSYNEQFF.

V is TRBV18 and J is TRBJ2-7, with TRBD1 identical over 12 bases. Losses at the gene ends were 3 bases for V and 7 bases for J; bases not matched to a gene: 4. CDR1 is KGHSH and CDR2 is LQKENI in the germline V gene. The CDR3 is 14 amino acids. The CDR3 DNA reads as TGTGCCAGCTCACCGGGACAGGGGGCGCTGGAGCAGTACTTC. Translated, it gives CASSPGQGALEQYF. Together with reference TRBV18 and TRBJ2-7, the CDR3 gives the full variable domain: NAGVMQNPRHLVRRRGQEARLRCSPMKGHSHVYWYRQLPEEGLKFMVYLQKENIIDESGMPKERFSAEFPKEGPSILRIQQVVRGDSAAYFCASSPGQGALEQYFGPGTRLTVT.

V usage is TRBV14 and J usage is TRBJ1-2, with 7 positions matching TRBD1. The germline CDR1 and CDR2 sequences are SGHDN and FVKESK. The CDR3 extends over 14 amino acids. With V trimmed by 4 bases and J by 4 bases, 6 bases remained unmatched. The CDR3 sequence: CASSPQQGTYGYTF. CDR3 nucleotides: TGTGCCAGCAGCCCCCAACAGGGGACCTATGGCTACACCTTC. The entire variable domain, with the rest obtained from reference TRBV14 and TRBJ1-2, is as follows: EAGVTQFPSHSVIEKGQTVTLRCDPISGHDNLYWYRRVMGKEIKFLLHFVKESKQDESGMPNNRFLAERTGGTYSTLKVQPAELEDSGVYFCASSPQQGTYGYTFGSGTRLTVV.

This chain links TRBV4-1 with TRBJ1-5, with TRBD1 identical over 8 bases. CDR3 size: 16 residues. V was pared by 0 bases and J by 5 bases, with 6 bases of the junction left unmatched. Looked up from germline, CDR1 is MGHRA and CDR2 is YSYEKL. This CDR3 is CASSQDVDRGDQPQHF. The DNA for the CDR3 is TGCGCCAGCAGCCAAGACGTCGACAGGGGCGATCAGCCCCAGCATTTT.

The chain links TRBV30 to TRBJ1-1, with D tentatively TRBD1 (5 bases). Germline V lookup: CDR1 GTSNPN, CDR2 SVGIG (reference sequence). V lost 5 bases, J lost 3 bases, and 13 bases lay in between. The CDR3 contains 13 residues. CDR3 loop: CAWGGLTDTEAFF. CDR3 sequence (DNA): TGTGCCTGGGGGGGACTGACAGACACTGAAGCTTTCTTT. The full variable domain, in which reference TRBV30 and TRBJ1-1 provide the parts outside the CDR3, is SQTIHQWPATLVQPVGSPLSLECTVEGTSNPNLYWYRQAAGRGLQLLFYSVGIGQISSEVPQNLSASRPQDRQFILSSKKLLLSDSGFYLCAWGGLTDTEAFFGQGTRLTVV.

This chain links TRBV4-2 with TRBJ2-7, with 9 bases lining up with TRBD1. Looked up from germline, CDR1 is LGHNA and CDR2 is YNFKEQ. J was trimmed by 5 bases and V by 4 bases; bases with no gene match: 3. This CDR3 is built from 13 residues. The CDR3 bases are TGTGCCAGCAGCCGGGACAGGGACAACGAGCAGTACTTC. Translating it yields CASSRDRDNEQYF.

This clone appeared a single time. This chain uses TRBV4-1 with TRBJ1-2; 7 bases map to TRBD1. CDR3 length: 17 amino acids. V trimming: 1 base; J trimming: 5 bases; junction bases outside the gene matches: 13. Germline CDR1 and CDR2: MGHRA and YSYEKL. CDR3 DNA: TGCGCCAGCAGCCAAGCTGAGGAGGGGGCGCTAAGGTATGGCTACACCTTC. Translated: CASSQAEEGALRYGYTF.

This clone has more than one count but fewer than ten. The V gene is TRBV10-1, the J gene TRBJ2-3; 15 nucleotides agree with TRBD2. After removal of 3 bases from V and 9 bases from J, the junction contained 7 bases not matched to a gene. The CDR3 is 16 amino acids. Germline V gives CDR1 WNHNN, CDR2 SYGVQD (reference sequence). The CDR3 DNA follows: TGCGCCAGCAGTGACGAGGGACTAGCGGGAGGATCCACGCAGTATTTT. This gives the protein CASSDEGLAGGSTQYF.

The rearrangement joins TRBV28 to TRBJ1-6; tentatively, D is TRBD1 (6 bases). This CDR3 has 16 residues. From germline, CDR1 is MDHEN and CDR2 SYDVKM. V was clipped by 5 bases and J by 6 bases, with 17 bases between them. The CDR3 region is CASSKVTGQGNSPLHF. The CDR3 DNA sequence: TGTGCCAGCAGTAAAGTAACAGGGCAGGGTAATTCACCCCTCCACTTT.

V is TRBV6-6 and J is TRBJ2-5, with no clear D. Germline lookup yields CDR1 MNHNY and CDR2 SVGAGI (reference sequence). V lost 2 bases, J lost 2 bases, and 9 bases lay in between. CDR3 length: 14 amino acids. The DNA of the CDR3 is TGTGCCAGCAGTTACGGGCCAACTCAAGAGACCCAGTACTTC. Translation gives CASSYGPTQETQYF.